In this sample, the clone carrying this T cell receptor (beta chain) turned up many times. Its antigen is not known. At one boundary the junction diverges from the germline segment, which might be a read error. This entry is derived from a study of T-cell reconstitution after alpha-beta-depleted transplantation in children. Study conclusions and caveats: About two months after transplant, alpha-beta T cells reportedly came from several hundred expanded graft clones.

Unique molecular identifiers tagged the TCRbeta library. MiXCR, applied by TCRdb to the PCR reads, yields one record per CDR3 protein. The sample records fewer than 250,000 distinct CDR3 sequences, around 7.5% being singletons. The CDR3 has 13 residues. Germline lookup yields CDR1 SSHAT and CDR2 FNYEAQ (reference sequence). The sample in question was PBMCs, mostly from graft donor cells, obtained 180 days after TCRalphabeta/CD19-depleted stem cell transplant. V gene TRBV7-7 combines with J gene TRBJ2-1, with D unresolved. The TCR sequence derives from a male patient between 5 and 17 years old who had a stem cell transplant for acute lymphoblastic leukemia, so the T cells may come from the graft donor. CDR3 in DNA: TGTGCTAGCAGCCCAAGCCGGGCGAGTGAGCAGTTCTTC. Its protein product is CASSPSRASEQFF. The entire variable domain, with the rest obtained from reference TRBV7-7 and TRBJ2-1, is as follows: GAGVSQSPRYKVTKRGQDVTLRCDPISSHATLYWYQQALGQGPEFLTYFNYEAQPDKSGLPSDRFSAERPEGSISTLTIQRTEQRDSAMYRCASSPSRASEQFFGPGTRLTVL.